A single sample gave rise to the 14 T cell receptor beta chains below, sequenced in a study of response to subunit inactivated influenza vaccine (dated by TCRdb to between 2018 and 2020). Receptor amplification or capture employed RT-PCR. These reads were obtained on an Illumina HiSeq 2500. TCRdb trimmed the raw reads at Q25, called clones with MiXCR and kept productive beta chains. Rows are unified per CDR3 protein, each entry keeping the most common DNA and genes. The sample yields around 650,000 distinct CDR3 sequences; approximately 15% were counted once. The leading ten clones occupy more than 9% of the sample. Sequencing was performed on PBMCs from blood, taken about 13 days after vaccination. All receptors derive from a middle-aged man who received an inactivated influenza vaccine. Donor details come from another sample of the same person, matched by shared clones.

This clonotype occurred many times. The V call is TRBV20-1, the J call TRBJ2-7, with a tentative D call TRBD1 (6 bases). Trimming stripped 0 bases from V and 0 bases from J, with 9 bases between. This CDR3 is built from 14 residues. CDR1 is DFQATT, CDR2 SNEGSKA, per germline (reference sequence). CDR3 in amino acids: CSARDLTGSYEQYF. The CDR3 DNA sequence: TGCAGTGCTAGAGATTTGACAGGCTCCTACGAGCAGTACTTC.

CDR3 DNA: TGTGCCAGCAGTTACTCTGTTGGTATGAGCTCTGGAAACACCATATATTTT. It encodes CASSYSVGMSSGNTIYF. This chain links TRBV6-5 with TRBJ1-3, with D hard to call. CDR3 length equals 17 residues. Trimming removed 0 bases from V and 0 bases from J, with 12 bases in between. Germline assignment: CDR1 MNHEY and CDR2 SVGAGI.

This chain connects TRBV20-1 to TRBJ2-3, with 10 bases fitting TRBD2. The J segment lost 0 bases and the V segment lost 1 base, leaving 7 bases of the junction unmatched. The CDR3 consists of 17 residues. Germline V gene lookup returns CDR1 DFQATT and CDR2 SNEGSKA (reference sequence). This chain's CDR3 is CSARVVPGLASTDTQYF. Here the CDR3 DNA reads TGCAGTGCTAGAGTGGTACCGGGACTAGCGAGCACAGATACGCAGTATTTT.

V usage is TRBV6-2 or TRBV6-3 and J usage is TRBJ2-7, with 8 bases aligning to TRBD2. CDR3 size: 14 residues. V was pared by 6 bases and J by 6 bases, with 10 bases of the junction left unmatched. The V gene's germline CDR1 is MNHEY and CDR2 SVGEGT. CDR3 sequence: CASRQPGLGGEQYF. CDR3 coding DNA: TGTGCCAGCAGACAACCGGGACTAGGTGGCGAGCAGTACTTC.

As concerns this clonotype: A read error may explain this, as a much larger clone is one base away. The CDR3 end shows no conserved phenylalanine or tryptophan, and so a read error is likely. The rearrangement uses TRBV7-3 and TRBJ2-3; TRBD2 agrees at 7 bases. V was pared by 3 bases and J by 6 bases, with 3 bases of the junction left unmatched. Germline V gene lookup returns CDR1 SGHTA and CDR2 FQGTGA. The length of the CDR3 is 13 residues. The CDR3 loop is CASSFTGGDTQYL. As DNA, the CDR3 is TGTGCCAGCAGCTTTACCGGGGGGGATACGCAGTATCTT.

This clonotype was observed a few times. CDR3 sequence (DNA): TGTGCCACCAGCAGTAAGAACAATCAGCCCCAGCATTTT. It yields the protein CATSSKNNQPQHF. The chain has TRBV15 and TRBJ1-5; D not certain. There are 13 residues in the CDR3. CDR1 is LNHNV, CDR2 YYDKDF, per germline (reference sequence). V lost 3 bases, J lost 3 bases, and 6 bases lay in between.

CDR3 DNA: TGTGCCAGCAGCTTCATAAAGGGCCCCACAGATACGCAGTATTTT. The encoded protein is CASSFIKGPTDTQYF. The chain links TRBV5-6 to TRBJ2-3; D uncertain. Germline-derived CDR1 and CDR2 are SGHDT and YYEEEE. Trimming shortened V by 2 bases and J by 2 bases, and 12 bases separated the two germline ends. The CDR3 consists of 15 residues.

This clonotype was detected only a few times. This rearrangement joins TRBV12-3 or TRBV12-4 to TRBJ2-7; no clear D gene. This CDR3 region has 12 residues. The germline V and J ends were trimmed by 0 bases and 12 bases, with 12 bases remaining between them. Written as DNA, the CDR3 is TGTGCCAGCAGTTTAGCGTTGAGTAGCCGGTACTTC. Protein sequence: CASSLALSSRYF.

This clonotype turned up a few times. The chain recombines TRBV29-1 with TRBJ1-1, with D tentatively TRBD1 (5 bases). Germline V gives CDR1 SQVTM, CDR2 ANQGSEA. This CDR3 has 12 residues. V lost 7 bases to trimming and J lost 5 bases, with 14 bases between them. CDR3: CSATVGQTEAFF. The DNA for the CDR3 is TGCAGCGCAACGGTGGGGCAGACTGAAGCTTTCTTT. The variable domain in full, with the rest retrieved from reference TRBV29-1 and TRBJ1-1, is SAVISQKPSRDICQRGTSLTIQCQVDSQVTMMFWYRQQPGQSLTLIATANQGSEATYESGFVIDKFPISRPNLTFSTLTVSNMSPEDSSIYLCSATVGQTEAFFGQGTRLTVV.

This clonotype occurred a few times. Written as DNA, the CDR3 is TGCGCCAGCAGCCAAGATCCCGGGATCTTCCTTGCAACTAATGAAAAACTGTTTTTT. Residues: CASSQDPGIFLATNEKLFF. The gene calls are TRBV4-3 and TRBJ1-4; no clear D. The CDR3 is made up of 19 amino acids. The germline CDR1 and CDR2 sequences are LGHNA and YSLEER. V was clipped by 0 bases and J by 0 bases, with 17 bases between them.

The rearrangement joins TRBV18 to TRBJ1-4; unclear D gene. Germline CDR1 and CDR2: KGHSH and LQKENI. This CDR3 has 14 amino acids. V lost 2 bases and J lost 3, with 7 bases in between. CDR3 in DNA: TGTGCCAGCTCACCAAGGCAGTCTAATGAAAAACTGTTTTTT. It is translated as CASSPRQSNEKLFF.

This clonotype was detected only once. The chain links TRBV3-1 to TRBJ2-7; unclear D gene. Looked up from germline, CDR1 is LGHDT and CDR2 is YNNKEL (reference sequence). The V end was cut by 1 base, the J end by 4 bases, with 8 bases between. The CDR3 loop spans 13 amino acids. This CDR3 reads CASSQGVLYEQYF. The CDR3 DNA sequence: TGTGCCAGCAGCCAAGGGGTTCTTTACGAGCAGTACTTC.

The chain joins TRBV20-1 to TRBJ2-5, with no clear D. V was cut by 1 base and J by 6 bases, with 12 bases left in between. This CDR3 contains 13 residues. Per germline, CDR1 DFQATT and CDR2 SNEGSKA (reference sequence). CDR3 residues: CSARVTLGKTQYF. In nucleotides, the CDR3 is TGCAGTGCTAGAGTGACCCTAGGAAAGACCCAGTACTTC.

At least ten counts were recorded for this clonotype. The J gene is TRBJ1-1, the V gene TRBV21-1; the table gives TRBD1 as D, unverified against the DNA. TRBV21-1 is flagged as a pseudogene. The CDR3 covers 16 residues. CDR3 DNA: TGTGCCAGCAGCAAAGATGTCGGACAACCGAACACTGAAGCTTTCTTT. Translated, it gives CASSKDVGQPNTEAFF.